A single sample gave rise to the 20 T cell receptor beta chains below, sequenced in a study of blood T cell repertoires in COVID-19. The table came from immunoSEQ multiplex PCR; TCRdb's copy has only in-frame clones and leaves some out. The sample lists nearly 350,000 clones, 65% to 85% seen once, with 2.5% to 3% in the top ten. Sample: peripheral blood. The receptor set was obtained from a man aged 30 to 39 with active or convalescent COVID-19.

Only one count was recorded for this clone. The gene calls are TRBV7-2 and TRBJ1-6; 9 positions match TRBD1. Germline V gene lookup returns CDR1 SGHTA and CDR2 FQGNSA. The CDR3 is made up of 17 amino acids. Trimming cost V 5 bases and J 6 bases; bases outside gene matches: 11. The CDR3 region has the DNA TGTGCCAGCAGCCTTATGGGGGGGGGACAGGGTAATTCACCCCTCCACTTT. This sequence encodes CASSLMGGGQGNSPLHF.

The genes are TRBV7-3 and TRBJ1-1; D possibly corresponds to TRBD1 (5 bases). V dropped 4 bases and J dropped 5 bases, with 20 bases sitting between them. Per germline, CDR1 SGHTA and CDR2 FQGTGA. The CDR3 extends over 16 amino acids. CDR3 bases: TGTGCCAGCAGCTCAGGGCCCGGGAGGGAAGGGACTGAAGCTTTCTTT. Protein sequence: CASSSGPGREGTEAFF.

This clone occurred once. The chain carries TRBV13 and TRBJ2-1, with TRBD1 matching 11 bases. V trimming: 6 bases; J trimming: 10 bases; junction bases outside the gene matches: 8. The CDR3 sequence is 14 residues long. CDR1 PRHDT and CDR2 FYEKMQ come from the germline V gene (reference sequence). In DNA form, the CDR3 reads TGTGCCAGCAGTTCGGACAGGGGGCGCATGGAGCAGTTCTTC. Protein product: CASSSDRGRMEQFF.

J is TRBJ2-7 and V is TRBV28; 9 positions match TRBD2. Germline CDR1 MDHEN, CDR2 SYDVKM. The CDR3 is 15 amino acids. V lost 3 bases, J lost 6 bases, and 9 bases stayed unmatched. Here the CDR3 reads CASSLSSGSLPEQYF. Written as DNA, the CDR3 is TGTGCCAGCAGTTTGAGTAGCGGGAGTCTTCCCGAGCAGTACTTC.

This chain links TRBV6-5 with TRBJ1-2; TRBD1 matches at 8 bases. The CDR3 covers 12 residues. Trimming took 8 bases from V and 3 from J; bases not matched to a gene: 2. Looked up from germline, CDR1 is MNHEY and CDR2 is SVGAGI. The CDR3 coding sequence is TGTGCCAGCGGGGGACAGGACTATGGCTACACCTTC. It codes for CASGGQDYGYTF.

The J gene is TRBJ2-1, the V gene TRBV11-3, with 7 bases fitting TRBD1. The J segment lost 2 bases and the V segment lost 8 bases, leaving 12 bases of the junction unmatched. CDR3 length: 16 amino acids. Looked up from germline, CDR1 is SGHNT and CDR2 is YENEEA. CDR3 DNA sequence: TGTGCCAGCTCGGTCGAGACAGGGATTCCCTACAATGAGCAGTTCTTC. This translates into CASSVETGIPYNEQFF.

The chain links TRBV6-5 to TRBJ2-6; D may be TRBD1 (6 bases). This CDR3 comprises 15 residues. CDR1 is MNHEY, CDR2 SVGAGI, per germline. Trimming shortened V by 5 bases and J by 3 bases, and 11 bases separated the two germline ends. Written as DNA, the CDR3 is TGTGCCAGCAGTCTAACAGGGTATGGGGCCAACGTCCTGACTTTC. It is translated as CASSLTGYGANVLTF.

The chain uses TRBV5-1 and TRBJ2-5; D perhaps matches TRBD1 (6 bases). CDR3 length equals 16 residues. Germline loops: CDR1 SGHRS, CDR2 YFSETQ. The V end was cut by 0 bases, the J end by 3 bases, with 15 bases between. The CDR3 region is CASSLAGYRAKETQYF. CDR3 sequence (DNA): TGCGCCAGCAGCTTGGCCGGGTACAGGGCCAAAGAGACCCAGTACTTC.

As for this clone: A junction end diverges from the germline sequence, so it may reflect a read error. This chain joins TRBV5-8 and TRBJ2-3; D is uncertain. The germline V gene encodes CDR1 SGHTS and CDR2 YDEGEE. CDR3 size: 9 residues. CDR3 residues: CASTYTQYF. The CDR3 DNA is TGTGCCAGCACATATACGCAGTATTTT.

The chain combines TRBV4-2 with TRBJ1-1, with D hard to call. The CDR3 is 13 amino acids. Looked up from germline, CDR1 is LGHNA and CDR2 is YNFKEQ. V lost 4 bases and J 0 bases, leaving 6 bases between the germline ends. CDR3 sequence reads: CASSPQVNTEAFF. The CDR3 DNA reads TGTGCCAGCAGCCCTCAGGTGAACACTGAAGCTTTCTTT.

This chain uses TRBV4-1 with TRBJ1-4, with D uncertain. The germline V gene encodes CDR1 MGHRA and CDR2 YSYEKL. There are 15 residues in the CDR3. V was pared by 1 base and J by 8 bases, with 14 bases between. The CDR3 sequence is CASSQVVPVQEKLFF. DNA of the CDR3: TGCGCCAGCAGCCAAGTCGTACCCGTTCAGGAAAAACTGTTTTTT.

The chain has TRBV9 and TRBJ2-2; D is unclear. V lost 4 bases to trimming and J lost 3 bases, with 13 bases between them. CDR3 length: 15 residues. Germline-derived CDR1 and CDR2 are SGDLS and YYNGEE. CDR3 in DNA: TGTGCCAGCAGCCGAATGAACGACTACACCGGGGAGCTGTTTTTT. Translation: CASSRMNDYTGELFF.

This sequence joins TRBV5-1 and TRBJ2-1; 11 nucleotides agree with TRBD2. The CDR3 is 16 amino acids. With 1 base clipped from V and 6 bases from J, the junction kept 6 bases outside the gene matches. Germline V gives CDR1 SGHRS, CDR2 YFSETQ. Here the CDR3 DNA reads TGCGCCAGCAGCTTGCCCCTAGCGGGGGGCATCAATGAGCAGTTCTTC. Its translation: CASSLPLAGGINEQFF.

The gene calls are TRBV7-8 and TRBJ1-1; D gene ambiguous. Germline V CDR1 and CDR2: SGHVS, FQNEAQ. The CDR3 totals 13 residues. The V end lost 5 bases, the J end lost 1 base, and 8 bases lay between the germline ends. For the CDR3, the DNA is TGTGCCAGCAGCAGCGGCAGGAACACTGAAGCTTTCTTT. Encoded protein: CASSSGRNTEAFF.

V gene TRBV14 combines with J gene TRBJ1-1; no firm D call. CDR3 length: 15 residues. V was shortened by 5 bases and J by 4 bases, with 17 bases between the two germline ends. Germline values: CDR1 SGHDN, CDR2 FVKESK. The CDR3 coding sequence is TGTGCCAGCAGCGAACGTAGGGCGGGAAGCACTGAAGCTTTCTTT. Translated, it gives CASSERRAGSTEAFF.

This rearrangement joins TRBV24-1 to TRBJ2-7; 12 nucleotides line up with TRBD2. The CDR3 length is 16 residues. The germline V gene has CDR1 KGHDR and CDR2 SFDVKD. V was pared by 4 bases and J by 1 base, with 4 bases of the junction left unmatched. CDR3 nucleotides: TGTGCCACCAGTGACCGAGGACTAGCGGGATCCTACGAGCAGTACTTC. This encodes CATSDRGLAGSYEQYF.

The rearrangement links TRBV4-1 to TRBJ2-3; 8 positions agree with TRBD2. The germline CDR1 and CDR2 sequences are MGHRA and YSYEKL. The CDR3 runs to 17 residues. With V trimmed by 0 bases and J by 4 bases, 9 bases remained unmatched. This CDR3 is CASSQEAERELADTQYF. The CDR3 nucleotides read TGCGCCAGCAGCCAAGAAGCTGAGCGGGAGTTGGCAGATACGCAGTATTTT.

This rearrangement joins TRBV19 to TRBJ2-7; 9 bases match TRBD1. CDR1 is LNHDA, CDR2 SQIVND, per germline (reference sequence). This CDR3 region has 13 residues. J was trimmed by 7 bases and V by 5 bases; bases with no gene match: 6. Written as DNA, the CDR3 is TGTGCCAGTAGTTGGACAGGGGTGGAGGAGCAGTACTTC. It is translated as CASSWTGVEEQYF.

V and J are TRBV15 and TRBJ2-3; 13 bases map to TRBD2. Germline CDR1 and CDR2: LNHNV and YYDKDF (reference sequence). After removal of 5 bases from V and 6 bases from J, the junction contained 8 bases not matched to a gene. This CDR3 has 16 residues. DNA of the CDR3: TGTGCCACCAGCCGGAGACTAGCGGGAGGTGGTGATACGCAGTATTTT. Its translation: CATSRRLAGGGDTQYF.

The chain links TRBV27 to TRBJ1-2, with no clear D. Between the trimmed V and J ends, which lost 6 bases and 4 bases, there was a span of 6 bases. Germline CDR1 reads MNHEY; CDR2 reads SMNVEV (reference sequence). The CDR3 sequence is 11 residues long. In nucleotides, the CDR3 is TGTGCCAGCAGCCCCGGCTATGGCTACACCTTC. Translation gives CASSPGYGYTF.